Listed here are 8 T cell receptor beta chains from one sample, sequenced in a study of T cells in Graves' hyperthyroidism and ophthalmopathy. The investigators amplified TCR beta CDR3 regions from RNA transcripts. First-round RT-PCR of the TCR CDR3 relied on the HTBI primer set. TCRdb reprocessed the multiplex PCR reads with MiXCR, giving one entry per CDR3 protein. Of some 720,000 distinct CDR3 sequences in the sample, 16% were seen once. The specimen was blood. The receptors here all came from a man between 18 and 29 years old with Graves' hyperthyroidism.

This clonotype was seen a few times. The chain joins TRBV20-1 to TRBJ1-2, with 7 bases fitting TRBD1. Germline lookup yields CDR1 DFQATT and CDR2 SNEGSKA (reference sequence). V shed 2 bases, J shed 6 bases, and the junction held 6 bases outside the gene matches. The CDR3 is made up of 13 amino acids. CDR3 bases: TGCAGTGCTAGACGGACAGGCCCCGATGGCTACACCTTC. Translating it yields CSARRTGPDGYTF.

This clonotype was seen only a few times. The chain uses TRBV5-6 and TRBJ1-5; the D is unclear. CDR1 is SGHDT and CDR2 is YYEEEE in the germline V gene. Trimming shortened V by 0 bases and J by 3 bases, and 13 bases separated the two germline ends. The CDR3 is made up of 16 amino acids. The chain's CDR3 is CASSLEGSRFNQPQHF. CDR3 sequence (DNA): TGTGCCAGCAGCTTGGAGGGCAGCCGATTCAATCAGCCCCAGCATTTT. The variable domain in full, with the rest retrieved from reference TRBV5-6 and TRBJ1-5, is DAGVTQSPTHLIKTRGQQVTLRCSPKSGHDTVSWYQQALGQGPQFIFQYYEEEERQRGNFPDRFSGHQFPNYSSELNVNALLLGDSALYLCASSLEGSRFNQPQHFGDGTRLSIL.

In this sample, this clonotype turned up many times. This chain joins TRBV20-1 and TRBJ1-5; D call uncertain. Germline V gene data show CDR1 as DFQATT and CDR2 as SNEGSKA (reference sequence). V was clipped by 6 bases and J by 7 bases, with 16 bases between them. This CDR3 has 13 amino acids. CDR3 coding DNA: TGCAGTGCGAATACAGTAAAGGGCCAGCCCCAGCATTTT. It encodes CSANTVKGQPQHF.

Comment on this clonotype: Mismatch with germline at one junction end may stem from a read error. This rearrangement joins TRBV18 to TRBJ1-1; D uncertain. Germline CDR1 and CDR2: KGHSH and LQKENI. The CDR3 runs to 13 residues. CDR3 loop: CASSPDQNTAAFF. The CDR3 nucleotides read TGTGCCAGCTCGCCGGACCAGAACACTGCAGCTTTCTTT.

In DNA, the CDR3 is TGTGCCAGCAGCTTTAAAGCGGGAGACGGCACAGATACGCAGTATTTT. Translated, it gives CASSFKAGDGTDTQYF. The chain uses TRBV7-9 and TRBJ2-3; 8 bases line up with TRBD2. After removal of 3 bases from V and 1 base from J, the junction contained 6 bases not matched to a gene. There are 16 residues in the CDR3. CDR1 is SEHNR, CDR2 FQNEAQ, per germline (reference sequence).

This clonotype showed up many times. The V call is TRBV2, the J call TRBJ2-5, with TRBD2 matching over 10 bases. V shed 3 bases and J 9 bases; nucleotides not matched to a gene: 7. This CDR3 is 14 amino acids long. The germline CDR1 and CDR2 sequences are SNHLY and FYNNEI. The DNA of the CDR3 is TGTGCCAGCAGTGACTTCAGCGGGAGGGCCTCCCAGTACTTC. Encoded protein: CASSDFSGRASQYF.

This clonotype was found a few times. The J gene is TRBJ2-5, the V gene TRBV2; 9 bases map to TRBD1. The CDR3 has 13 amino acids. J lost 4 bases, V lost 6 bases, and 3 bases had no gene match. Germline V gives CDR1 SNHLY, CDR2 FYNNEI. Here the CDR3 reads CASRGDRAETQYF. As DNA, the CDR3 is TGTGCCAGCAGGGGGGACAGGGCAGAGACCCAGTACTTC.

This clonotype occurred a few times. This chain connects TRBV7-9 to TRBJ2-2; possible D gene TRBD2, 6 bases. This CDR3 spans 13 amino acids. Per the germline V gene, CDR1 is SEHNR and CDR2 is FQNEAQ (reference sequence). Deletions cut 10 bases from V and 5 bases from J, with 14 bases between. CDR3 coding DNA: TGTGCCACTCGGGGGAGCGGAACCGGGGAGCTGTTTTTT. Translation gives CATRGSGTGELFF.